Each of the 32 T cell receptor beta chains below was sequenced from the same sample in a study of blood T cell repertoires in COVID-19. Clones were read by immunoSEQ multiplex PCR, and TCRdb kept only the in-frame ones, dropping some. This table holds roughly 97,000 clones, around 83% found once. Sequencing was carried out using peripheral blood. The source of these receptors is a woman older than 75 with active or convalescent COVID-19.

The CDR3 coding sequence is TGCGCCAGCAGCCCAGGCGCCACAGGGTCTGGGGCCAACGTCCTGACTTTC. Translating it yields CASSPGATGSGANVLTF. The J gene is TRBJ2-6, the V gene TRBV5-1; D is perhaps TRBD1 (6 bases). This CDR3 comprises 17 residues. The germline V gene has CDR1 SGHRS and CDR2 YFSETQ. Trimming stripped 4 bases from V and 1 base from J, with 15 bases between.

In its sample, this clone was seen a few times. CDR3 region: CASSPTTGVGNTIYF. CDR3 DNA sequence: TGTGCCAGCAGTCCAACGACAGGGGTCGGAAACACCATATATTTT. The gene calls are TRBV6-5 and TRBJ1-3; TRBD1 matches 8 bases. The CDR3 runs 15 residues. Germline V lookup: CDR1 MNHEY, CDR2 SVGAGI. With V trimmed by 5 bases and J by 4 bases, 7 bases remained unmatched.

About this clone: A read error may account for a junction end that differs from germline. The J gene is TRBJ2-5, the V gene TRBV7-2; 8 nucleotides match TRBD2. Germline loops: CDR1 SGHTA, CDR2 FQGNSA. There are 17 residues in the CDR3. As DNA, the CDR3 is TGTGCCAGCAGTTTAGGGGCGGCGGGAGGCCGATGGGAGACCCAGTACTTC. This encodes CASSLGAAGGRWETQYF.

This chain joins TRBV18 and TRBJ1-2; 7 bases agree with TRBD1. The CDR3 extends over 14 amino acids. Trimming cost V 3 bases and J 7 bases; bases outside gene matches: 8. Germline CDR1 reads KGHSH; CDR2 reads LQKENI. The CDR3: CASSPLSTGVGYTF. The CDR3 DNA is TGTGCCAGCTCACCGCTATCTACAGGGGTTGGCTACACCTTC.

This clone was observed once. The CDR3 here is CASSARGNTEAFF. CDR3 bases: TGTGCCAGCAGCGCCAGGGGGAACACTGAAGCTTTCTTT. This chain uses TRBV11-2 with TRBJ1-1; D possibly corresponds to TRBD1 (6 bases). CDR3 length: 13 residues. Germline loops: CDR1 SGHAT, CDR2 FQNNGV. V gave up 5 bases and J gave up 1 base, with 8 bases separating them.

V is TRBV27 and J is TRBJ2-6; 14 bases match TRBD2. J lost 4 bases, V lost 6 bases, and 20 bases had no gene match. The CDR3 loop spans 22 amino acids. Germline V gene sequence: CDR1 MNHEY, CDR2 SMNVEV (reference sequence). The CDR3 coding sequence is TGTGCCAGCAGAGAACAAGGTATGAGACTAGCGGGAGGGCCGTCCGGGGCCAACGTCCTGACTTTC. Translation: CASREQGMRLAGGPSGANVLTF.

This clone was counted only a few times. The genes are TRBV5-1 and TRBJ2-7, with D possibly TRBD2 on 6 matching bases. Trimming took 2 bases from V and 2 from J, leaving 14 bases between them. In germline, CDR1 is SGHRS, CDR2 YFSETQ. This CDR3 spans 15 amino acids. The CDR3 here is CASSFSPSETYEQYF. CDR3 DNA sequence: TGCGCCAGCAGCTTTTCTCCTAGCGAGACCTACGAGCAGTACTTC. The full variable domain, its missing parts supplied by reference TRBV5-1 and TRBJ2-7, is KAGVTQTPRYLIKTRGQQVTLSCSPISGHRSVSWYQQTPGQGLQFLFEYFSETQRNKGNFPGRFSGRQFSNSRSEMNVSTLELGDSALYLCASSFSPSETYEQYFGPGTRLTVT.

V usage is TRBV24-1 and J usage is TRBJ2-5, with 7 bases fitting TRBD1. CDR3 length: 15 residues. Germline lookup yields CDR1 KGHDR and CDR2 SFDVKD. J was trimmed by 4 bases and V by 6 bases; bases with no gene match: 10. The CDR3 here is CATSQLTGDRETQYF. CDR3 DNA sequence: TGTGCCACCAGTCAATTAACAGGGGACCGAGAGACCCAGTACTTC.

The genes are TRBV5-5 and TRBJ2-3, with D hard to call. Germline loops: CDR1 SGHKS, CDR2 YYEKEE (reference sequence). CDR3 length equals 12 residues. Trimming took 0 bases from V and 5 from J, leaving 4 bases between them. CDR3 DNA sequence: TGTGCCAGCAGCTTGGCCGTAGATACGCAGTATTTT. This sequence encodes CASSLAVDTQYF.

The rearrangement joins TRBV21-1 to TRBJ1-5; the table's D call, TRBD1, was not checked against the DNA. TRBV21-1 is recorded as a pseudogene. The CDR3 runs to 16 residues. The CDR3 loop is CASSKETQQFNQPQHF. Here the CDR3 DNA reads TGTGCCAGCAGCAAAGAGACACAGCAATTCAATCAGCCCCAGCATTTT.

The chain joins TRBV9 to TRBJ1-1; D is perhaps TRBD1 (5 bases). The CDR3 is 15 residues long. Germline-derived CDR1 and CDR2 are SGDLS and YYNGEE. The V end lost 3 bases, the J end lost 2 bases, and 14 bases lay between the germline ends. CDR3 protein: CASSDSQERNTEAFF. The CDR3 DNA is TGTGCCAGCAGCGATTCACAGGAACGCAACACTGAAGCTTTCTTT.

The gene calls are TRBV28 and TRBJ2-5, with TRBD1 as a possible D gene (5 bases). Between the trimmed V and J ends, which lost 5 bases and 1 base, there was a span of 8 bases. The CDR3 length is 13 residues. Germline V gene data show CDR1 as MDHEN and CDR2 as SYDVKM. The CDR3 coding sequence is TGTGCCAGCAGTAGGACACTCCAAGAGACCCAGTACTTC. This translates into CASSRTLQETQYF.

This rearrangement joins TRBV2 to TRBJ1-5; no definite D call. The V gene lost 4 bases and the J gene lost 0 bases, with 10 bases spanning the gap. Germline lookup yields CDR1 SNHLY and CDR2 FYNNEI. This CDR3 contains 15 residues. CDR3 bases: TGTGCCAGCAGTGGCCCGCAGTCTAGCAATCAGCCCCAGCATTTT. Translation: CASSGPQSSNQPQHF.

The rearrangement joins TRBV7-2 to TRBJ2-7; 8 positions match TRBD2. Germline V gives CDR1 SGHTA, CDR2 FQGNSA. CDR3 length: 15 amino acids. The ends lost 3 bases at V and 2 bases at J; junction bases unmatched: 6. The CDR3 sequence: CASSFMGTSAYEQYF. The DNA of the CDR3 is TGTGCCAGCAGCTTTATGGGGACTAGTGCCTACGAGCAGTACTTC.

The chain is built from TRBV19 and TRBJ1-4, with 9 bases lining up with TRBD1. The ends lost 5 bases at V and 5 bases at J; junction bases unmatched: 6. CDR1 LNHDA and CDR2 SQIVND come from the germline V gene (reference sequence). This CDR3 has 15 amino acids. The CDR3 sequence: CASSPPGTGNEKLFF. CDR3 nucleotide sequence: TGTGCCAGTAGTCCTCCCGGGACAGGGAATGAAAAACTGTTTTTT.

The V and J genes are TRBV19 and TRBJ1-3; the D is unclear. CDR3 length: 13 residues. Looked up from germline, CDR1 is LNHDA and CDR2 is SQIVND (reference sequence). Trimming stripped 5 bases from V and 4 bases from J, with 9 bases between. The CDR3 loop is CASSFYGGNTIYF. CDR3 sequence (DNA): TGTGCCAGTAGTTTCTACGGGGGAAACACCATATATTTT.

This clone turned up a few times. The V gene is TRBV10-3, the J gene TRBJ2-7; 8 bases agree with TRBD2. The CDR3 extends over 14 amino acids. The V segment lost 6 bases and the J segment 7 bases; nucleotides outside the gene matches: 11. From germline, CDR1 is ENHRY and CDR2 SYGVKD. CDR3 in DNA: TGTGCCATCAGCCTAGCGGGTGGTTTGGGGGAGCAGTACTTC. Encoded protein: CAISLAGGLGEQYF.

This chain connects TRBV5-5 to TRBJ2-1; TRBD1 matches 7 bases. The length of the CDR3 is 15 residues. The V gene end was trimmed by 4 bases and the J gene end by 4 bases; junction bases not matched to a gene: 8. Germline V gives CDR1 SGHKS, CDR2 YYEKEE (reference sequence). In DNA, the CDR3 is TGTGCCAGCAGCCCTCCAGGGACAGTATACAATGAGCAGTTCTTC. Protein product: CASSPPGTVYNEQFF.

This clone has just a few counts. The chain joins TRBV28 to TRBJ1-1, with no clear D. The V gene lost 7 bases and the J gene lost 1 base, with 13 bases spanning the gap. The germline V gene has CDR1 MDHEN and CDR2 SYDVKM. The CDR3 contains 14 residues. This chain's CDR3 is CASNPTSRNTEAFF. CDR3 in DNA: TGTGCCAGCAACCCGACAAGCCGGAACACTGAAGCTTTCTTT.

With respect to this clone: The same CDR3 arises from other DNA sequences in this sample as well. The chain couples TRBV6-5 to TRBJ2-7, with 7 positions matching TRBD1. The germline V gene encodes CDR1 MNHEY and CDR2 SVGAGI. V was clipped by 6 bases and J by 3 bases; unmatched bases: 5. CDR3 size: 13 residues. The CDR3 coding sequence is TGTGCCAGCAGCAGGGGACAGAGCTACGAGCAGTACTTC. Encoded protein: CASSRGQSYEQYF.

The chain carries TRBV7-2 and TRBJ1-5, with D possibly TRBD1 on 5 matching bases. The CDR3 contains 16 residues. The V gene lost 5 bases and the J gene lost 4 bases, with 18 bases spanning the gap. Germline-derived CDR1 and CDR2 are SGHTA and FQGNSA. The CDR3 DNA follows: TGTGCCAGCAGCCAAGGTGGGGGAGGGAGGAATCAGCCCCAGCATTTT. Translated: CASSQGGGGRNQPQHF. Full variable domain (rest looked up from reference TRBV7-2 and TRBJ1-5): GAGVSQSPSNKVTEKGKDVELRCDPISGHTALYWYRQSLGQGLEFLIYFQGNSAPDKSGLPSDRFSAERTGGSVSTLTIQRTQQEDSAVYLCASSQGGGGRNQPQHFGDGTRLSIL.

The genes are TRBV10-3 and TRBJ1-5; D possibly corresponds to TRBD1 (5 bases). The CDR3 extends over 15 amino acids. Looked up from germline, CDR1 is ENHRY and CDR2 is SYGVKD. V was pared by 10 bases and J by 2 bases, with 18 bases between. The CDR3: CATQSGGAGNQPQHF. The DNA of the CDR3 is TGTGCCACCCAGTCGGGGGGAGCTGGCAATCAGCCCCAGCATTTT.

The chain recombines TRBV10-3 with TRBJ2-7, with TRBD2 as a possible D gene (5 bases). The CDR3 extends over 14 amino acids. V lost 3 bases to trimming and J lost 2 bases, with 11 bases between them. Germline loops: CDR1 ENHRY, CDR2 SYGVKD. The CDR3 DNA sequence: TGTGCCATCAGTGACGGGGTTCGACCCTACGAGCAGTACTTC. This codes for CAISDGVRPYEQYF.

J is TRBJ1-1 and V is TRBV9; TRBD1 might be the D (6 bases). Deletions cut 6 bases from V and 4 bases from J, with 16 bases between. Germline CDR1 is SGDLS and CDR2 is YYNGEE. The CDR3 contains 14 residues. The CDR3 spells CASTMGGPGTEAFF. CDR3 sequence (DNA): TGTGCCAGCACCATGGGGGGGCCCGGCACTGAAGCTTTCTTT.

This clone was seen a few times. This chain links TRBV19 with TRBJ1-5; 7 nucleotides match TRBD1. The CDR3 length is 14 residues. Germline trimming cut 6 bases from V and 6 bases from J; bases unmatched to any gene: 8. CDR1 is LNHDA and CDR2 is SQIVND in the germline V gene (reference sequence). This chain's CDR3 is CASSIKQGPQPQHF. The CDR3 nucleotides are TGTGCCAGTAGCATAAAACAGGGGCCTCAGCCCCAGCATTTT.

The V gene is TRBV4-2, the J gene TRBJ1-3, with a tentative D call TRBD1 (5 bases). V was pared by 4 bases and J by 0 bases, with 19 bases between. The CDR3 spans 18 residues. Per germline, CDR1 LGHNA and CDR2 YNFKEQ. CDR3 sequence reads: CASSLQIKTENSGNTIYF. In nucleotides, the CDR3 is TGTGCCAGCAGCCTGCAAATTAAGACAGAAAACTCTGGAAACACCATATATTTT.

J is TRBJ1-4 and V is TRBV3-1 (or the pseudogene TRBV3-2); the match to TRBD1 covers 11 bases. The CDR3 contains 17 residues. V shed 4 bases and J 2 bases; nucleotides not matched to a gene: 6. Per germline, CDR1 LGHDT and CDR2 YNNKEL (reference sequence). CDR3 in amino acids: CASSRRTGGDTNEKLFF. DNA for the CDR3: TGTGCCAGCAGCCGTCGGACAGGGGGCGATACTAATGAAAAACTGTTTTTT.

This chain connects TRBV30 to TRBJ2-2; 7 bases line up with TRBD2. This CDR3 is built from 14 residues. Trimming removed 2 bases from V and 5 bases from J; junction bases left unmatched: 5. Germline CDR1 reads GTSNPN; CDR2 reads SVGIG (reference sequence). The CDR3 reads CAWSSQRGTGELFF. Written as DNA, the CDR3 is TGTGCCTGGAGTAGCCAGCGGGGTACCGGGGAGCTGTTTTTT.

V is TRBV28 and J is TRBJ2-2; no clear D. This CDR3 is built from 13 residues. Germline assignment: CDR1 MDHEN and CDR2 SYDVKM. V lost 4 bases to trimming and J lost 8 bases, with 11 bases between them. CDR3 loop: CASSSLRVGELFF. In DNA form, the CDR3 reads TGTGCCAGCAGTTCCCTCCGTGTAGGGGAGCTGTTTTTT. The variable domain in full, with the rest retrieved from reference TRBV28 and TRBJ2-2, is DVKVTQSSRYLVKRTGEKVFLECVQDMDHENMFWYRQDPGLGLRLIYFSYDVKMKEKGDIPEGYSVSREKKERFSLILESASTNQTSMYLCASSSLRVGELFFGEGSRLTVL.

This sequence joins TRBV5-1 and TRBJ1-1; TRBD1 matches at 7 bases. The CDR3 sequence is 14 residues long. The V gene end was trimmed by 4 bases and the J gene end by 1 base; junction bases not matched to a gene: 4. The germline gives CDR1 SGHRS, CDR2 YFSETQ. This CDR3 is CASSRGQKNTEAFF. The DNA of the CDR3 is TGCGCCAGCAGCCGGGGACAGAAGAACACTGAAGCTTTCTTT.

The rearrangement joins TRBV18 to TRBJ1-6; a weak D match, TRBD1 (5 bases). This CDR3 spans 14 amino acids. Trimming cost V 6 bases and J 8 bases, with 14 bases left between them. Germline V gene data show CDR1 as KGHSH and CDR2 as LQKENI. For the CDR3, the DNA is TGTGCCAGCTCGCCTCAGGGTGGGGATTCACCCCTCCACTTT. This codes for CASSPQGGDSPLHF.

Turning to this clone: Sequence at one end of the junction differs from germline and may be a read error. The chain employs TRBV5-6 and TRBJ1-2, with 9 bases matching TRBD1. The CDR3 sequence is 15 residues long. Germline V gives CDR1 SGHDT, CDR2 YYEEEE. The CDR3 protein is CASSLPSRDRAPSFF. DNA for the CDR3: TGTGCCAGCAGCTTACCAAGCCGGGACAGGGCTCCCTCTTTCTTC.